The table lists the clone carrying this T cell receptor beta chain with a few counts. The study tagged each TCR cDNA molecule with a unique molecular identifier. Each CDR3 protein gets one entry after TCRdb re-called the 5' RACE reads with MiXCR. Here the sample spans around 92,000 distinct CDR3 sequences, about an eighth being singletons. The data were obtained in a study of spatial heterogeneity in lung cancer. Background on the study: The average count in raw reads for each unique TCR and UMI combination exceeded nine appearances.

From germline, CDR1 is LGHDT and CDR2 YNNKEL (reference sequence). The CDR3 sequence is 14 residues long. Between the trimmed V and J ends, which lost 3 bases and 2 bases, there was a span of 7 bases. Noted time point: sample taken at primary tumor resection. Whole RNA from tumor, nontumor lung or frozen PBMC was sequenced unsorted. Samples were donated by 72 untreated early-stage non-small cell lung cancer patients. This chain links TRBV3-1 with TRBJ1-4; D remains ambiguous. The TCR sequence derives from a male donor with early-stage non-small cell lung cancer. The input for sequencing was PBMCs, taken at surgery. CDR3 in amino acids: CASSQRRTNEKLFF. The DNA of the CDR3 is TGTGCCAGCAGCCAGAGGAGGACTAATGAAAAACTGTTTTTT. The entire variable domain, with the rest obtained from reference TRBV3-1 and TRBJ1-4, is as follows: DTAVSQTPKYLVTQMGNDKSIKCEQNLGHDTMYWYKQDSKKFLKIMFSYNNKELIINETVPNRFSPKSPDKAHLNLHINSLELGDSAVYFCASSQRRTNEKLFFGSGTQLSVL.